The present T cell receptor (beta chain) was sequenced within a study of cytomegalovirus exposure and HLA in healthy donors. After removal of 6 bases from V and 7 bases from J, the junction contained 5 bases not matched to a gene. CDR1 is MNHEY, CDR2 SMNVEV, per germline (reference sequence). CDR3 length: 13 residues. Study-wide findings and caveats: According to reports, the classifier identified cytomegalovirus status with high specificity and sensitivity.

This clone was observed a handful of times. The antigen is undetermined. Profiling relied on immunoSEQ multiplex PCR, and the TCRdb table lists in-frame clones only, not all of them. The sample consists of roughly 130,000 clones, nearly 90% of them appearing once. The source of this sequence is a man aged 25-40 years in good health and CMV-seronegative. The chain links TRBV27 to TRBJ2-7; 11 bases are shared with TRBD1. Material for sequencing was PBMCs. The DNA of the CDR3 is TGTGCCAGCAGAGGACAGGGGGCGAATGAGCAGTACTTC. It codes for CASRGQGANEQYF.